A selection of T cell receptor beta chains follows, all from one sample in a study of T cells after posttransplantation cyclophosphamide. TCRdb's copy holds only in-frame clones and misses some; the assay was immunoSEQ multiplex PCR. The sample presents some 7,600 clones, none singletons. Sequenced material: PBMCs, taken after allogeneic stem cell transplant with posttransplant cyclophosphamide. The receptors originated from a female patient aged 50 to 60 who received an allogeneic stem cell transplant from a related donor, was CMV-positive, and had no GVHD. Some T cells may be the graft donor's. CDR3s include the opening cysteine and the closing phenylalanine or tryptophan. The D gene is left open where the match is weak. Expanded clones get a size class; other rows say once, few or many, or leave the size out.

TRBV12-3/TRBV12-4	.	.	15	TRBJ2-5	CASSRPRGVKETQYF	TGTGCCAGCAGTAGGCCTAGGGGAGTCAAAGAGACCCAGTACTTC
TRBV7-3	many	TRBD1	16	TRBJ2-7	CASSSLDRVNPVEQYF	TGTGCCAGCAGCTCCCTCGACAGGGTAAACCCGGTCGAGCAGTACTTC
TRBV7-2	many	TRBD1	14	TRBJ2-5	CASSPSGQGETQYF	TGTGCCAGCAGCCCATCTGGACAGGGAGAGACCCAGTACTTC
TRBV2	many	.	12	TRBJ1-1	CAGKAGVSEAFF	TGTGCCGGAAAAGCGGGGGTTAGTGAAGCTTTCTTT
TRBV30	.	TRBD2	18	TRBJ2-1	CAWSPRGFGGRAHGEQFF	TGTGCCTGGAGTCCCCGGGGATTTGGCGGGAGGGCCCATGGTGAGCAGTTCTTC
TRBV7-3	many	TRBD2	17	TRBJ2-2	CASSPPRLAGAHGELFF	TGTGCCAGCAGCCCACCTCGACTAGCGGGAGCTCACGGGGAGCTGTTTTTT
TRBV4-3	many	.	15	TRBJ2-7	CASSQDKHVSYEQYF	TGCGCCAGCAGCCAAGATAAACATGTATCCTACGAGCAGTACTTC
TRBV27	many	.	14	TRBJ2-4	CASRPDLAKNIQYF	TGTGCCAGCAGACCGGACTTAGCCAAAAACATTCAGTACTTC
TRBV7-9	many	.	14	TRBJ1-1	CASSQRGGRTEAFF	TGTGCCAGCAGCCAGAGGGGGGGCCGGACTGAAGCTTTCTTT
TRBV28	few	TRBD2	15	TRBJ2-2	CAGGGTSGRSGELFF	TGTGCCGGCGGGGGGACTAGCGGGAGATCCGGGGAGCTGTTTTTT
TRBV4-3	medium-sized	.	15	TRBJ2-2	CASSQEVIAPGELFF	TGCGCCAGCAGCCAAGAGGTTATAGCGCCCGGGGAGCTGTTTTTT
TRBV5-6	many	.	14	TRBJ1-1	CASSRDTYYTEAFF	TGTGCCAGCAGCCGGGACACTTACTACACTGAAGCTTTCTTT
TRBV4-3	many	TRBD1	13	TRBJ1-1	CASIKQGDTEAFF	TGCGCCAGCATCAAACAGGGGGACACTGAAGCTTTCTTT
TRBV6-5	many	.	15	TRBJ2-3	CASSPPHRGTDTQYF	TGTGCCAGCAGCCCACCTCATCGGGGCACAGATACGCAGTATTTT
TRBV7-9	many	TRBD2	14	TRBJ2-7	CASSPRGLALEQYF	TGTGCCAGCAGCCCTCGGGGACTAGCCCTCGAGCAGTACTTC
TRBV5-1	many	.	14	TRBJ2-3	CASSLARGADTQYF	TGCGCCAGCAGCTTGGCCAGGGGGGCAGATACGCAGTATTTT
TRBV30	many	.	14	TRBJ1-1	CAWSLMGRDTEAFF	TGTGCCTGGAGCCTCATGGGGCGCGACACTGAAGCTTTCTTT
TRBV6-1	many	TRBD2	15	TRBJ2-3	CASSLLAGRTDTQYF	TGTGCCAGCAGCCTACTAGCGGGACGCACAGATACGCAGTATTTT
TRBV28	many	TRBD2	21	TRBJ2-1	CASSLTYKVGTNHLGGNEQFF	TGTGCCAGCAGTTTGACGTATAAAGTTGGGACTAACCATCTCGGCGGCAATGAGCAGTTCTTC
TRBV7-3	many	.	16	TRBJ2-4	CASSLNPPLGENIQYF	TGTGCCAGCAGCTTAAATCCGCCCCTAGGGGAGAACATTCAGTACTTC
TRBV19	medium-sized	TRBD1	13	TRBJ1-1	CASKSTGDGVAFF	TGTGCCAGTAAATCGACAGGGGATGGCGTAGCTTTCTTT
TRBV4-2	many	TRBD2	16	TRBJ2-7	CASSAPGLAEDYEQYF	TGTGCCAGCAGCGCCCCGGGACTAGCGGAAGATTACGAGCAGTACTTC
TRBV24-1	many	TRBD1	15	TRBJ2-5	CATSDARAGGETQYF	TGTGCCACCAGTGATGCGAGGGCAGGGGGAGAGACCCAGTACTTC
TRBV4-1	many	TRBD1	16	TRBJ1-2	CASSQDSQQGRHGYTF	TGCGCCAGCAGCCAAGATTCACAACAGGGGAGGCATGGCTACACCTTC
TRBV7-8	many	.	15	TRBJ2-1	CASSTNEGSYNEQFF	TGTGCCAGCAGCACAAATGAAGGGTCCTACAATGAGCAGTTCTTC
TRBV4-3	many	.	18	TRBJ1-1	CASSQEPFFKGSSTEAFF	TGCGCCAGCAGCCAAGAACCCTTCTTTAAGGGGTCGTCCACTGAAGCTTTCTTT
TRBV27	many	.	16	TRBJ2-2	CASSLAGYSVTGELFF	TGTGCCAGCAGTTTAGCGGGATATTCCGTCACCGGGGAGCTGTTTTTT
TRBV6-1	many	TRBD2	12	TRBJ2-7	CASSEGPGTRLF	TGTGCCAGCAGTGAAGGGCCCGGGACTAGGCTATTC